A selection of T cell receptor beta chains follows, all from one sample in a study of early T cells in non-severe SARS-CoV-2 infection. TCRdb reprocessed the 5' RACE reads with MiXCR, giving one entry per CDR3 protein. The sample records approximately 70,000 distinct CDR3 sequences, 10% being singletons. This specimen was whole blood, taken at baseline. The source is an adult who was a healthcare worker with PCR-confirmed SARS-CoV-2 infection or an uninfected control (not recorded which). The CDR3 runs from the conserved cysteine through the conserved F or W. Each record gives: V gene, J gene, clone size, D gene, CDR3 protein, CDR3 DNA. A D gene is named only where the DNA matches it firmly. For some rows the clone size is stated as once, few or many, or as a class when expanded; others skip it.

TRBV5-1	TRBJ1-1	few	NA	CASSLGPMGSTEAFF	TGCGCCAGCAGCTTGGGGCCCATGGGAAGCACTGAAGCTTTCTTT
TRBV5-4	TRBJ2-1	many	NA	CASSLPGGSYNEQFF	TGTGCCAGCAGCTTGCCCGGGGGCTCCTACAATGAGCAGTTCTTC
TRBV2	TRBJ2-1	many	NA	CASSVGPGLNEQFF	TGTGCCAGCAGTGTTGGTCCGGGTTTAAATGAGCAGTTCTTC
TRBV11-3	TRBJ2-3	few	NA	CASSLMADTDTQYF	TGTGCCAGCAGCTTAATGGCAGATACAGATACGCAGTATTTT
TRBV6-1	TRBJ1-5	many	TRBD1	CASGEIDRGNQPQHF	TGTGCCAGCGGAGAGATCGACAGGGGGAATCAGCCCCAGCATTTT
TRBV11-2	TRBJ2-7	many	NA	CASSLGLGRPEYF	TGTGCCAGCAGCTTAGGATTAGGTCGGCCTGAGTACTTC
TRBV7-9	TRBJ2-2	NA	NA	CASAWTGDTGELFF	TGTGCCAGCGCCTGGACTGGAGACACCGGGGAGCTGTTTTTT
TRBV7-9	TRBJ2-4	many	NA	CASSQTGGEGIQYF	TGTGCCAGCAGCCAAACCGGGGGAGAAGGCATTCAGTACTTC
TRBV12-5	TRBJ2-1	many	TRBD1	CASGFSPGTGALTPNEQFF	TGTGCTAGTGGTTTCAGTCCCGGGACAGGGGCCCTAACCCCCAATGAGCAGTTCTTC
TRBV20-1	TRBJ1-6	few	NA	CSARVQGSYNSPLHF	TGCAGTGCTAGGGTACAGGGCTCCTATAATTCACCCCTCCACTTT
TRBV5-1	TRBJ2-5	many	NA	CASSFGYQETQYF	TGCGCCAGCAGCTTTGGGTACCAAGAGACCCAGTACTTC
TRBV27	TRBJ2-7	NA	NA	CASSPPGRRRYEQYF	TGTGCCAGCAGTCCTCCGGGGCGAAGGCGGTACGAGCAGTACTTC
TRBV20-1	TRBJ2-7	many	TRBD1	CSASRRGQGSYEQYF	TGCAGTGCTAGTCGCCGGGGACAGGGTTCCTACGAGCAGTACTTC
TRBV20-1	TRBJ2-1	few	NA	CSVGYTSYNEQFF	TGCAGTGTGGGGTACACCTCCTACAATGAGCAGTTCTTC
TRBV30	TRBJ1-1	many	NA	CAWGRGASGTEAFF	TGTGCCTGGGGAAGAGGGGCATCGGGGACTGAAGCTTTCTTT
TRBV12-3/TRBV12-4	TRBJ2-1	many	TRBD1	CASSFPVALAGGNEQFF	TGTGCCAGCAGTTTTCCTGTCGCTTTGGCAGGGGGCAATGAGCAGTTCTTC
TRBV2	TRBJ2-7	few	NA	CASSSTSTRSYEQYF	TGTGCCAGCAGTTCTACCTCAACACGATCCTACGAGCAGTACTTC
TRBV6-2/TRBV6-3	TRBJ2-2	NA	TRBD2	CASSRLAGSTGELFF	TGTGCCAGCAGTCGACTAGCGGGGAGTACCGGGGAGCTGTTTTTT
TRBV6-1	TRBJ2-4	many	NA	CASSENAGAKNIQYF	TGTGCCAGCAGTGAAAATGCAGGAGCCAAAAACATTCAGTACTTC
TRBV19	TRBJ2-6	NA	NA	CASSTGANVLTF	TGTGCCAGTAGTACCGGGGCCAACGTCCTGACTTTC
TRBV29-1	TRBJ2-1	many	NA	CSVGESEQFF	TGCAGCGTGGGGGAGAGCGAGCAGTTCTTC
TRBV11-2	TRBJ2-3	few	NA	CASSAPGGWDTQYF	TGTGCCAGCAGCGCTCCGGGTGGGTGGGATACGCAGTATTTT
TRBV11-2	TRBJ2-1	many	NA	CASSYRDNEQFF	TGTGCCAGCAGCTATCGAGACAATGAGCAGTTCTTC
TRBV9	TRBJ2-1	few	TRBD2	CASSKRGAYNEQFF	TGTGCCAGCAGCAAGCGGGGGGCCTACAATGAGCAGTTCTTC
TRBV7-2	TRBJ2-3	many	NA	CASSQQADTQYF	TGTGCCAGCAGCCAGCAGGCGGATACGCAGTATTTT
TRBV6-1	TRBJ2-1	NA	TRBD1	CASPTDRGLREQFF	TGTGCCAGCCCAACGGACAGGGGGCTTCGTGAGCAGTTCTTC
TRBV6-5	TRBJ2-7	few	NA	CASTSPGRVWEQYF	TGTGCCAGCACTTCCCCGGGAAGGGTATGGGAGCAGTACTTC
TRBV12-3/TRBV12-4	TRBJ2-1	many	NA	CASSLDYGDDEQFF	TGTGCCAGCAGTTTGGACTATGGGGATGATGAGCAGTTCTTC
TRBV5-1	TRBJ1-2	NA	NA	CASSLEGNRAYGYTF	TGCGCCAGCAGCTTGGAAGGCAATCGGGCGTATGGCTACACCTTC
TRBV7-9	TRBJ2-1	NA	NA	CASSLESKNNEQFF	TGTGCCAGCAGCTTAGAGAGTAAGAACAATGAGCAGTTCTTC